These 14 T cell receptor beta chains were sequenced from one sample in a study of T cell responses to AZD1222 COVID-19 vaccine. Only in-frame clones appear in the TCRdb table, and some are missing; sequencing was by immunoSEQ multiplex PCR. This repertoire shows roughly 140,000 clones, roughly four fifths found once; its top ten account for 4.1%. The specimen was peripheral blood, collected on day 0 of MenACWY control vaccination. The receptors were sampled from an adult in good health.

The chain carries TRBV4-1 and TRBJ1-2; D uncertain. Between the trimmed V and J ends, which lost 0 bases and 4 bases, there was a span of 15 bases. The CDR3 loop spans 16 amino acids. CDR1 MGHRA and CDR2 YSYEKL come from the germline V gene. The CDR3 DNA follows: TGCGCCAGCAGCCAAGATCCGGGCACCATCCCCTATGGCTACACCTTC. It yields the protein CASSQDPGTIPYGYTF.

The rearrangement uses TRBV28 and TRBJ2-7; 8 bases align to TRBD1. The CDR3 runs to 13 residues. Losses at the gene ends were 5 bases for V and 3 bases for J; bases not matched to a gene: 3. Germline CDR1 and CDR2: MDHEN and SYDVKM. The CDR3 DNA reads TGTGCCAGCAGTGGGACAGGCCGCTACGAGCAGTACGTC. It translates to CASSGTGRYEQYV.

The chain joins TRBV4-2 to TRBJ2-1; 10 positions agree with TRBD2. Germline trimming cut 4 bases from V and 2 bases from J; bases unmatched to any gene: 2. Germline CDR1 is LGHNA and CDR2 is YNFKEQ. CDR3 length: 15 residues. The CDR3 protein is CASSRLAGTYNEQFF. CDR3 in DNA: TGTGCCAGCAGCCGACTAGCGGGCACCTACAATGAGCAGTTCTTC.

This clone was observed once. This chain joins TRBV7-3 and TRBJ2-6; D unresolved. The CDR3 covers 15 residues. The germline V gene encodes CDR1 SGHTA and CDR2 FQGTGA. V lost 2 bases and J 1 base, leaving 6 bases between the germline ends. The CDR3 coding sequence is TGTGCCAGCAGCTTACAGCTGTCTGGGGCCAACGTCCTGACTTTC. It codes for CASSLQLSGANVLTF.

The V gene is TRBV3-1 (or the pseudogene TRBV3-2), the J gene TRBJ2-1; weak D call: TRBD2 (5 bases). The CDR3 spans 13 residues. CDR1 is LGHDT, CDR2 YNNKEL, per germline (reference sequence). V lost 2 bases and J 12 bases, leaving 14 bases between the germline ends. The CDR3: CASSQSTSSGQFF. In nucleotides, the CDR3 is TGTGCCAGCAGCCAATCTACTAGTTCTGGGCAGTTCTTC.

In its sample, this clone was seen once. V usage is TRBV2 and J usage is TRBJ1-5, with a weak D call TRBD1 (5 bases). Germline CDR1 is SNHLY and CDR2 is FYNNEI. Trimming took 2 bases from V and 4 from J, leaving 12 bases between them. CDR3 length equals 15 residues. CDR3 in amino acids: CASSERQGGNQPQHF. For the CDR3, the DNA is TGTGCCAGCAGTGAAAGGCAGGGAGGGAATCAGCCCCAGCATTTT. Filled out from reference TRBV2 and TRBJ1-5, the complete variable domain reads EPEVTQTPSHQVTQMGQEVILRCVPISNHLYFYWYRQILGQKVEFLVSFYNNEISEKSEIFDDQFSVERPDGSNFTLKIRSTKLEDSAMYFCASSERQGGNQPQHFGDGTRLSIL.

The V gene is TRBV6-6, the J gene TRBJ2-3; 12 positions match TRBD2. The CDR3 loop spans 18 amino acids. In germline, CDR1 is MNHNY, CDR2 SVGAGI (reference sequence). Trimming cost V 7 bases and J 3 bases; bases outside gene matches: 14. CDR3: CASIRLAGGPGSTDTQYF. The CDR3 nucleotides are TGTGCCAGCATTCGGCTAGCGGGGGGGCCCGGTAGTACAGATACGCAGTATTTT.

The V gene is TRBV13, the J gene TRBJ2-3; 13 bases align to TRBD2. The CDR3 totals 16 residues. V lost 5 bases and J lost 1; bases outside the gene matches: 3. CDR1 and CDR2 (germline): PRHDT, FYEKMQ (reference sequence). The CDR3 nucleotides read TGTGCCAGCAGCGGGGGGACTAGCGGGGGCACAGATACGCAGTATTTT. Translated, it gives CASSGGTSGGTDTQYF.

The rearrangement joins TRBV2 to TRBJ2-3; 8 bases line up with TRBD2. Germline V lookup: CDR1 SNHLY, CDR2 FYNNEI. J gave up 1 base and V 8 bases, and 5 bases lay outside the gene matches. This CDR3 region has 14 residues. CDR3 DNA sequence: TGTGCCAGCCAGCGGGGGTTGGGCACAGATACGCAGTATTTT. Translated: CASQRGLGTDTQYF.

The V gene is TRBV7-9, the J gene TRBJ1-4, with D uncertain. This CDR3 has 17 residues. In germline, CDR1 is SEHNR, CDR2 FQNEAQ (reference sequence). V shed 1 base and J shed 8 bases, with 20 bases lying between them. The CDR3 region is CASSLGAAGRGNEKLFF. DNA for the CDR3: TGTGCCAGCAGCTTAGGGGCCGCGGGGAGAGGGAACGAAAAACTGTTTTTT.

The V call is TRBV18, the J call TRBJ2-2, with D possibly matching TRBD2 (5 bases). The CDR3 consists of 15 residues. CDR1 and CDR2 (germline): KGHSH, LQKENI. V was trimmed by 8 bases and J by 0 bases, leaving 13 bases between them. The DNA of the CDR3 is TGTGCCAGCCAATTGGGGAGCGCGAACACCGGGGAGCTGTTTTTT. Translating gives CASQLGSANTGELFF.

This chain joins TRBV7-6 and TRBJ2-1, with 7 nucleotides matching TRBD2. The CDR3 is made up of 16 amino acids. With V trimmed by 4 bases and J by 5 bases, 11 bases remained unmatched. CDR1 is SGHVS, CDR2 FNYEAQ, per germline. The DNA of the CDR3 is TGTGCCAGCAGCTCCCCGACTAGCCGGCCCCACAATGAGCAGTTCTTC. Protein product: CASSSPTSRPHNEQFF. Full variable domain (outside the CDR3, taken from reference TRBV7-6 and TRBJ2-1): GAGVSQSPRYKVTKRGQDVALRCDPISGHVSLYWYRQALGQGPEFLTYFNYEAQQDKSGLPNDRFSAERPEGSISTLTIQRTEQRDSAMYRCASSSPTSRPHNEQFFGPGTRLTVL.

This chain connects TRBV7-9 to TRBJ1-2, with D maybe TRBD1 (5 bases). Looked up from germline, CDR1 is SEHNR and CDR2 is FQNEAQ (reference sequence). This CDR3 is built from 15 residues. Trimming left V 5 bases short and J 7 bases short, with 20 bases between. The CDR3 DNA is TGTGCCAGCAGCCCACGGGATCCCTGGGACGGTGGCTACACCTTC. It specifies CASSPRDPWDGGYTF.

The gene calls are TRBV6-5 and TRBJ1-4, with D possibly matching TRBD1 (5 bases). The CDR3 spans 13 residues. Germline V gene sequence: CDR1 MNHEY, CDR2 SVGAGI. Deletions cut 10 bases from V and 8 bases from J, with 17 bases between. The CDR3 DNA reads as TGTGCCACCGCCGGGACTCGGAAAGAAAAACTGTTTTTT. Translated, it gives CATAGTRKEKLFF.